The rows below give T cell receptor beta chains drawn from one sample of a study of beta chain features in type 1 diabetes. The assay was immunoSEQ multiplex PCR, and TCRdb's table has in-frame clones only and misses some. The sample has around 340,000 clones, roughly a fifth seen once. The sequenced sample was naive CD4+ T cells from blood. The receptor set was obtained from a woman aged 18-29 years in good health. The CDR3 runs from the conserved cysteine through the conserved F or W. The order of the fields is J gene, clone size, D gene, V gene, CDR3 length, CDR3 DNA, CDR3 protein. D genes are given only for firm matches. Not all rows give a size; the values are once, few, many and, for expanded clones, a class.

TRBJ2-7,once,TRBD2,TRBV5-1,14,TGCGCCAGCAGCATTAGCGGGACTACCTACGAGCAGTACTTC,CASSISGTTYEQYF
TRBJ2-3,NA,NA,TRBV15,13,TGTGCCACCAGCAGAGATCTAGGGAGGACGCAGTATTTT,CATSRDLGRTQYF
TRBJ2-1,few,NA,TRBV4-2,16,TGTGCCAGCAGCCAAGTTGGCGGGAGCAGGGGACATGAGCAGTTCTTC,CASSQVGGSRGHEQFF
TRBJ2-5,NA,NA,TRBV15,16,TGTGCCACCAGCAGAGTGGGGGCGGGAGACGGAGAGACCCAGTACTTC,CATSRVGAGDGETQYF
TRBJ2-5,few,NA,TRBV25-1,15,TGTGCCAGCAGTGAATTCAGGGGTACAGGAGAGACCCAGTACTTC,CASSEFRGTGETQYF
TRBJ2-2,NA,NA,TRBV9,15,TGTGCCAGCAGCGTAGAGGGAGTAAACACCGGGGAGCTGTTTTTT,CASSVEGVNTGELFF
TRBJ1-5,few,NA,TRBV7-9,12,TGTGCCAGCAGCTTACCGGATCAGCCCCAGCATTTT,CASSLPDQPQHF
TRBJ2-5,NA,TRBD2,TRBV5-1,15,TGCGCCAGCAGCTTGCAGACTAGCTTGGGAGAGACCCAGTACTTC,CASSLQTSLGETQYF
TRBJ1-2,NA,NA,TRBV9,17,TGTGCCAGCAGAGAATCAGCGGACGGCTTGTGGTACTATGGCTACACCTTC,CASRESADGLWYYGYTF
TRBJ1-5,NA,NA,TRBV15,14,TGTGCCACCAGCAGAGATAGGACGGGGCAGCCCCAGCATTTT,CATSRDRTGQPQHF
TRBJ2-5,NA,TRBD1,TRBV18,16,TGTGCCAGCTCACCACTCTTGGGACAGGGCCATGAGACCCAGTACTTC,CASSPLLGQGHETQYF
TRBJ2-7,few,NA,TRBV29-1,12,TGCAGCGTTACACGGGCGGCGGGGGAGCAGTACTTC,CSVTRAAGEQYF
TRBJ2-7,NA,NA,TRBV4-1,13,TGCGCCACAGGGCCAGGATTCTCCTACGAGCAGTACTTC,CATGPGFSYEQYF
TRBJ2-5,few,NA,TRBV4-2,15,TGTGCCAGCAGCCCGCCCGACAGCCTACAAGAGACCCAGTACTTC,CASSPPDSLQETQYF
TRBJ2-5,few,TRBD2,TRBV5-4,18,TGTGCCAGCAGCTTGGAGATGGGAGGGCTAGCGGGAGAAGAGACCCAGTACTTC,CASSLEMGGLAGEETQYF
TRBJ2-1,NA,NA,TRBV14,13,TGTGCCAGCAGCCTAAACAGGGTCGGTGAGCAGTTCTTC,CASSLNRVGEQFF
TRBJ1-1,few,NA,TRBV5-6,14,TGTGCCAGCAGCTTGGCCGGGGAATCTTTCCGAGCTTTCTTT,CASSLAGESFRAFF
TRBJ2-3,few,TRBD2,TRBV11-2,15,TGTGCCAGCAACTTCGGGGCGGGGGGCCTCGGTACGCAGTATTTT,CASNFGAGGLGTQYF
TRBJ2-1,NA,NA,TRBV4-1,13,TGCGCCAGCAGCCAATTAGGCGGCGATAAGCAGTTCTTC,CASSQLGGDKQFF
TRBJ2-5,NA,NA,TRBV5-4,14,TGTGCCAGCAGCTTGGATGGCTTCCCAGAGACCCAGTACTTC,CASSLDGFPETQYF
TRBJ1-3,NA,NA,TRBV29-1,14,TGCAGCGTTGGGCAGGGGTCGGGAGGAAACACCATATATTTT,CSVGQGSGGNTIYF
TRBJ1-1,NA,TRBD1,TRBV7-9,15,TGTGCCAGCAGCCTATACGGACAGGGGGCAACTGAAGCTTTCTTT,CASSLYGQGATEAFF
TRBJ1-2,NA,NA,TRBV7-9,14,TGTGCCAGCAGCTTAGCGAGCGGGGCCTATGGCTACACCTTC,CASSLASGAYGYTF
TRBJ2-1,few,NA,TRBV5-1,13,TGCGCCAGCAGCTTAGGGGCGCCCAATGAGCAGTTCTTC,CASSLGAPNEQFF
TRBJ1-1,few,NA,TRBV5-1,17,TGCGCCAGCGCAAGTGTAAGGACTGACCCCGATTGGACTGAAGCTTTCTTT,CASASVRTDPDWTEAFF
TRBJ2-3,NA,NA,TRBV27,14,TGTGCCAGCAGTCCCGGCGAGGAGAGGTCTACGCAGTATTTT,CASSPGEERSTQYF
TRBJ1-2,NA,NA,TRBV7-2,14,TGTGCCAGCAGCTCCCCATACTCAGGGAAGGGCTACACCTTC,CASSSPYSGKGYTF
TRBJ2-7,NA,NA,TRBV7-9,11,TGTGCCAGCGCCGGGACCTACGAGCAGTACTTC,CASAGTYEQYF
TRBJ1-1,once,TRBD1,TRBV5-1,15,TGCGCCAGCAGCTTGGGGGACAGTTTGAACACTGAAGCTTTCTTT,CASSLGDSLNTEAFF
TRBJ1-6,few,NA,TRBV4-3,16,TGCGCCAGCAGCCAAGCGTACCAGTACTATAATTCACCCCTCCACTTT,CASSQAYQYYNSPLHF